The following is a T cell receptor (beta chain) sequence with its context. Its antigen remains unidentified. Some clones are missing from TCRdb's copy, which holds only in-frame ones; the method was immunoSEQ multiplex PCR. The repertoire has 140,000 or so clones, around 89% of them found once; the top ten carry 1.6%. The data originate from a study of T cell responses to AZD1222 COVID-19 vaccine. About the study: Analyses pooled second doses at about 4 or about 12 weeks. Study-level findings and limits: It was only six AZD1222 recipients who were seropositive at baseline.

Germline V CDR1 and CDR2: MDHEN, SYDVKM. CDR3 size: 15 residues. Trimming stripped 3 bases from V and 2 bases from J, with 13 bases between. The chain links TRBV28 to TRBJ1-2; maybe TRBD1 (6 bases). This sequence was found in an adult in good health. This sample comprised peripheral blood, obtained on day 0 of AZD1222 vaccination. The CDR3 nucleotides are TGTGCCAGCAGTTTCCCCCGGCAGGGGAACTATGGCTACACCTTC. It specifies CASSFPRQGNYGYTF.